One T cell receptor beta chain is described in this entry. The record originates from a study of blood T cell repertoires in COVID-19. Study overall: The analysed material was cDNA or gDNA that came from T cells, B-cell-depleted T cells, or PBMCs.

Generated by immunoSEQ multiplex PCR, the TCRdb table keeps only in-frame clones and is missing some. The top ten clones hold over 2% of a sample with around 290,000 clones, approximately 90% of them seen once. V was shortened by 0 bases and J by 0 bases, with 5 bases between the two germline ends. Germline lookup yields CDR1 GTSNPN and CDR2 SVGIG (reference sequence). The CDR3 covers 13 residues. The TCR originated in a woman aged 30 to 39 with COVID-19, enrolled during active disease. V gene TRBV30 combines with J gene TRBJ1-1; unclear D gene. Sequenced material: peripheral blood. The CDR3 protein is CAWSVVVNTEAFF. CDR3 bases: TGTGCCTGGAGTGTTGTAGTGAACACTGAAGCTTTCTTT.